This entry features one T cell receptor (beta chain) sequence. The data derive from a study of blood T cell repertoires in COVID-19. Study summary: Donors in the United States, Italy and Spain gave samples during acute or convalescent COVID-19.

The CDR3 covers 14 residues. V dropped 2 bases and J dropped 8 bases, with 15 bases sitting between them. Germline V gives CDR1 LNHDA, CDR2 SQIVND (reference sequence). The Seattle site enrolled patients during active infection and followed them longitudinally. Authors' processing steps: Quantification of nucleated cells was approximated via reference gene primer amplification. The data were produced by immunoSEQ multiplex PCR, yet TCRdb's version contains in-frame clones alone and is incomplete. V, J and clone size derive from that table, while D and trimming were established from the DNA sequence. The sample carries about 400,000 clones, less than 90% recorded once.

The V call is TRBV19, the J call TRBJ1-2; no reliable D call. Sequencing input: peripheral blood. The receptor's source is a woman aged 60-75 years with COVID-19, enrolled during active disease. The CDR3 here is CASSIHAGPGGYTF. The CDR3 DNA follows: TGTGCCAGTAGTATACACGCCGGCCCGGGGGGCTACACCTTC.